A selection of T cell receptor beta chains follows, all from one sample in a study of cytomegalovirus exposure and HLA in healthy donors. This table comes from immunoSEQ multiplex PCR, and its TCRdb copy is limited to in-frame clones, with some not included. The repertoire holds fewer than 85,000 clones, roughly 90% seen once, with less than 5% in the top ten. Material for sequencing was PBMCs. All receptors come from a young woman in good health and CMV-seropositive. The CDR3 runs from the conserved cysteine through the conserved F or W. D genes are given only for firm matches. Clone size is given for some rows only: seen once, a few or many times, or a class if the clone is expanded.

v_gene	abundance	d_gene	j_gene	CDR3aa	CDR3nt
TRBV7-8	-	-	TRBJ2-5	CASSLTEQETQYF	TGTGCCAGCAGCTTAACGGAGCAAGAGACCCAGTACTTC
TRBV5-6	-	TRBD1	TRBJ2-1	CASSLEGGDGNEQFF	TGTGCCAGCAGCTTGGAAGGGGGCGACGGGAATGAGCAGTTCTTC
TRBV13	-	TRBD1	TRBJ2-1	CASSLEEGARNEQFF	TGTGCCAGCAGCTTAGAAGAGGGGGCGCGGAATGAGCAGTTCTTC
TRBV5-5	-	-	TRBJ1-4	CASSGSSGGATNEKLFF	TGTGCCAGCAGCGGGTCCTCCGGGGGGGCAACTAATGAAAAACTGTTTTTT
TRBV15	-	TRBD2	TRBJ2-1	CATSPRWGLAAYNEQFF	TGTGCCACCAGCCCCCGGTGGGGACTAGCGGCCTACAATGAGCAGTTCTTC
TRBV28	-	-	TRBJ2-5	CASSPGGQETQYF	TGTGCCAGCAGTCCCGGGGGCCAAGAGACCCAGTACTTC
TRBV20-1	-	-	TRBJ1-1	CSAQKNTEAFF	TGCAGTGCTCAAAAGAACACTGAAGCTTTCTTT
TRBV5-1	once	TRBD2	TRBJ2-1	CASSSGQRGLNNEQFF	TGCGCCAGCAGCTCTGGGCAGCGGGGCTTAAACAATGAGCAGTTCTTC
TRBV10-3	-	-	TRBJ1-5	CAISETGFNQPQHF	TGTGCCATCAGTGAGACAGGGTTTAATCAGCCCCAGCATTTT
TRBV27	-	-	TRBJ1-6	CASSLYQDNSPLHF	TGTGCCAGCAGTTTATATCAGGATAATTCACCCCTCCACTTT
TRBV10-3	-	TRBD1	TRBJ2-3	CAISDRRQGLDTQYF	TGTGCCATCAGTGATCGGAGACAGGGGTTGGATACGCAGTATTTT
TRBV19	-	TRBD1	TRBJ2-6	CASSIRGPGANVLTF	TGTGCCAGTAGTATAAGGGGGCCAGGGGCCAACGTCCTGACTTTC
TRBV5-4	-	-	TRBJ2-3	CASSSNTDTQYF	TGTGCCAGCAGCTCAAACACAGATACGCAGTATTTT
TRBV2	once	TRBD2	TRBJ2-1	CATGPGLAGGVVYNEQFF	TGTGCCACGGGGCCGGGACTAGCGGGAGGCGTGGTTTACAATGAGCAGTTCTTC
TRBV7-6	once	-	TRBJ2-6	CASHTGSSGANVLTF	TGTGCCAGCCATACAGGGAGCTCTGGGGCCAACGTCCTGACTTTC
TRBV11-2	-	-	TRBJ1-2	CASSKSGHLYGYTF	TGTGCCAGCAGCAAATCCGGACATCTCTATGGCTACACCTTC
TRBV18	once	TRBD2	TRBJ2-5	CASSPLRGSGGNQETQYF	TGTGCCAGCTCACCCCTCCGGGGTAGCGGGGGGAACCAAGAGACCCAGTACTTC
TRBV2	-	-	TRBJ1-1	CASSDRGFSTEAFF	TGTGCCAGCAGTGATAGGGGCTTCAGCACTGAAGCTTTCTTT
TRBV6-1	-	-	TRBJ1-2	CASSDNGGFYGYTF	TGTGCCAGCAGTGATAACGGAGGTTTCTATGGCTACACCTTC
TRBV5-1	few	TRBD2	TRBJ2-5	CASSPFTGAGGETQYF	TGCGCCAGCAGCCCTTTCACGGGGGCGGGGGGAGAGACCCAGTACTTC
TRBV29-1	-	-	TRBJ2-7	CSVSSASYEQYF	TGCAGCGTTTCTAGCGCATCCTACGAGCAGTACTTC
TRBV5-6	-	-	TRBJ2-7	CASSSSSYEQYF	TGTGCCAGCAGCAGTAGCTCCTACGAGCAGTACTTC
TRBV30	-	TRBD1	TRBJ2-7	CAWGTGGEQYF	TGTGCCTGGGGGACAGGGGGCGAGCAGTACTTC
TRBV5-1	-	-	TRBJ1-1	CASSLDDGVGAEAFF	TGCGCCAGCAGCTTGGACGACGGGGTGGGAGCTGAAGCTTTCTTT
TRBV19	-	-	TRBJ2-3	CASSIDSHTDTQYF	TGTGCCAGTAGTATAGATAGCCACACAGATACGCAGTATTTT
TRBV7-9	-	-	TRBJ2-7	CASSPSLESYEQYF	TGTGCCAGCAGCCCTTCACTAGAGTCCTACGAGCAGTACTTC
TRBV4-2	-	-	TRBJ1-2	CASSQEVNLGNYGYTF	TGTGCCAGCAGCCAAGAAGTAAATTTGGGCAACTATGGCTACACCTTC
TRBV5-4	once	-	TRBJ2-7	CASSLNAPGAYEQYF	TGTGCCAGCAGCTTGAATGCGCCGGGGGCCTACGAGCAGTACTTC
TRBV2	-	-	TRBJ2-7	CASMVGAVREQYF	TGTGCCAGCATGGTTGGGGCAGTACGAGAGCAGTACTTC
TRBV30	-	-	TRBJ1-5	CAWMPGGANNQPQHF	TGTGCCTGGATGCCGGGGGGCGCTAACAATCAGCCCCAGCATTTT
TRBV7-9	-	TRBD1	TRBJ2-2	CASSQWDRNTGELFF	TGTGCCAGCAGCCAATGGGACAGGAACACCGGGGAGCTGTTTTTT
TRBV7-9	-	TRBD1	TRBJ1-1	CASIQGATEAFF	TGTGCCAGCATCCAGGGGGCCACTGAAGCTTTCTTT
TRBV6-5	once	-	TRBJ1-5	CASSYSQEGQPQHF	TGTGCCAGCAGTTATTCACAGGAAGGTCAGCCCCAGCATTTT
TRBV15	-	-	TRBJ1-5	CATSKEVQGGNQPQHF	TGTGCCACCAGCAAAGAAGTGCAGGGCGGCAATCAGCCCCAGCATTTT
TRBV6-5	-	TRBD1	TRBJ1-2	CASSYSGTGFGYTF	TGTGCCAGCAGTTACTCCGGGACAGGCTTTGGCTACACCTTC